This record concerns one T cell receptor beta chain sequence. This entry belongs to a study of blood T cell repertoires in COVID-19. In the authors' methods: From reference gene primer amplification, estimates of nucleated cell counts were derived. The method was immunoSEQ multiplex PCR; TCRdb's version includes in-frame clones alone and lacks a portion of them. Clonal size and the V and J genes are those of that table, whereas D and trimming came from the DNA. The profile shows some 320,000 clones, roughly 90% of them singletons. This CDR3 contains 13 residues. The V gene lost 3 bases and the J gene lost 4 bases, with 9 bases spanning the gap.

This receptor was taken from a man aged 55 to 70 who had recovered from COVID-19. The specimen was PBMCs or T cells enriched from blood (not recorded which). The chain employs TRBV12-3 or TRBV12-4 and TRBJ2-5; D uncertain. The CDR3 reads CASSFAVVETQYF. CDR3 sequence (DNA): TGTGCCAGCAGTTTTGCAGTGGTAGAGACCCAGTACTTC.